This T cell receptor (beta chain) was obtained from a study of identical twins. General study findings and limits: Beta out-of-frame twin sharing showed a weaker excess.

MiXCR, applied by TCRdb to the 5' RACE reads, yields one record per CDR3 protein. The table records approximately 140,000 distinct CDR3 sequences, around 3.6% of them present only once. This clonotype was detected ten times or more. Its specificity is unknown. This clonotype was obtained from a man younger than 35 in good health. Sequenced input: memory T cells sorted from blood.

Here the CDR3 reads CASGETQYF. The CDR3 DNA reads TGTGCCAGCGGGGAGACCCAGTACTTC. The V call is TRBV6-6, the J call TRBJ2-5; no firm D call. Germline-derived CDR1 and CDR2 are MNHNY and SVGAGI (reference sequence). The CDR3 runs to 9 residues. V lost 8 bases and J 5 bases, leaving 3 bases between the germline ends.